This T cell receptor (beta chain) is from a study of control samples from healthy donors and cancer patients. The CDR3 has 14 amino acids. The V gene lost 0 bases and the J gene lost 1 base, with 6 bases spanning the gap. Germline CDR1 and CDR2: SGHVS and FQNEAQ. Sequenced by immunoSEQ multiplex PCR; TCRdb stores in-frame clones only, minus some. The data show approximately 20,000 clones, around 84% seen once. The clonotype originates from a woman in her 70s with colorectal cancer. The material sequenced was PBMCs. The chain is built from TRBV7-8 and TRBJ1-1; D not certain. The CDR3 protein is CASSLARENTEAFF. CDR3 bases: TGTGCCAGCAGCTTAGCTCGGGAGAACACTGAAGCTTTCTTT.